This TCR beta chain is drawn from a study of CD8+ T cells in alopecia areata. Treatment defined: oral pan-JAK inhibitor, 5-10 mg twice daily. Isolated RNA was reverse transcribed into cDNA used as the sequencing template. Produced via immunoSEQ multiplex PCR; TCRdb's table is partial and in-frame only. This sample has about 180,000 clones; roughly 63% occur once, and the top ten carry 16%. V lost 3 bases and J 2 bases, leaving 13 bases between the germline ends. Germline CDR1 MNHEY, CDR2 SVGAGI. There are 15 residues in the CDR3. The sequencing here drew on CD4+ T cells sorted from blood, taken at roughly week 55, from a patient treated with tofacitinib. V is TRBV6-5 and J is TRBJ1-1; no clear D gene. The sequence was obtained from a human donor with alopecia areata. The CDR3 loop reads CASSYQRVVNTEAFF. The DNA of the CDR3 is TGTGCCAGCAGTTATCAGAGGGTCGTAAACACTGAAGCTTTCTTT.